These 7 T cell receptor beta chains share one sample of origin, sequenced in a study of beta chain features in type 1 diabetes. Findings and caveats of the study: Patients with Type 1 diabetes showed moderately but significantly shorter TCRB CDR3s in all four CD4+ subsets.

No antigen has been assigned to these receptors. As every portion of the isolated RNA was reverse transcribed, the sequencing read expressed TCRB transcripts. Profiling relied on immunoSEQ multiplex PCR, and the TCRdb table lists in-frame clones only, not all of them. This table holds a few hundred thousand clones, around 9.6% found once. Sample: central memory CD4+ T cells from blood. All receptors come from a young man with type 1 diabetes.

The CDR3 reads CASSQTGGWETQYF. In nucleotides, the CDR3 is TGTGCCAGCAGCCAGACAGGGGGCTGGGAGACCCAGTACTTC. The genes are TRBV7-2 and TRBJ2-5; 10 bases are shared with TRBD1. This CDR3 region has 14 residues. The germline V gene encodes CDR1 SGHTA and CDR2 FQGNSA. The junction had 5 bases not matched to a gene; V was cut back by 5 bases and J by 5 bases. The whole variable domain, remainder taken from reference TRBV7-2 and TRBJ2-5, is GAGVSQSPSNKVTEKGKDVELRCDPISGHTALYWYRQSLGQGLEFLIYFQGNSAPDKSGLPSDRFSAERTGGSVSTLTIQRTQQEDSAVYLCASSQTGGWETQYFGPGTRLLVL.

This clone was picked up many times. This sequence joins TRBV7-2 and TRBJ1-1, with no clear D. This CDR3 region has 13 residues. The germline gives CDR1 SGHTA, CDR2 FQGNSA. Deletions cut 1 base from V and 4 bases from J, with 7 bases between. Here the CDR3 DNA reads TGTGCCAGCAGCTTAGAGGAAGCCACTGAAGCTTTCTTT. Translating it yields CASSLEEATEAFF.

Regarding this clone: In this CDR3 the conserved last residue, phenylalanine or tryptophan, is missing, so a read error is likely. This CDR3 reads CASSVGVDSGAEAFL. CDR3 nucleotides: TGTGCCAGCAGCGTAGGGGTGGATTCAGGGGCTGAAGCTTTCCTT. V usage is TRBV9 and J usage is TRBJ1-1; TRBD1 might be the D (6 bases). V lost 0 bases and J 6 bases, leaving 15 bases between the germline ends. Germline V gene lookup returns CDR1 SGDLS and CDR2 YYNGEE. This CDR3 contains 15 residues.

This clone was found a few times. J is TRBJ2-5 and V is TRBV10-3; 9 nucleotides agree with TRBD1. This CDR3 has 13 residues. V was clipped by 10 bases and J by 5 bases; unmatched bases: 8. The germline gives CDR1 ENHRY, CDR2 SYGVKD. CDR3 DNA: TGTGCCACCTTGGGACAGGGCGGGGAGACCCAGTACTTC. This gives the protein CATLGQGGETQYF.

V usage is TRBV4-3 and J usage is TRBJ2-7; 9 nucleotides line up with TRBD1. The CDR3 is made up of 14 amino acids. Per the germline V gene, CDR1 is LGHNA and CDR2 is YSLEER. Trimming cost V 3 bases and J 5 bases; bases outside gene matches: 5. The CDR3: CASSQAGTGNEQYF. The DNA for the CDR3 is TGCGCCAGCAGCCAGGCCGGGACAGGGAACGAGCAGTACTTC.

The rearrangement links TRBV5-8 to TRBJ1-5; D is undetermined. This CDR3 has 13 amino acids. V was shortened by 2 bases and J by 5 bases, with 8 bases between the two germline ends. Germline V gene lookup returns CDR1 SGHTS and CDR2 YDEGEE. CDR3 DNA sequence: TGTGCCAGCAGCTTCGGGCAGGATCAGCCCCAGCATTTT. Its protein is CASSFGQDQPQHF.

The chain couples TRBV5-1 to TRBJ2-3, with 9 bases aligning to TRBD1. This CDR3 comprises 16 residues. The germline V gene has CDR1 SGHRS and CDR2 YFSETQ. The ends lost 0 bases at V and 2 bases at J; junction bases unmatched: 4. CDR3 protein: CASSLGTGDHTDTQYF. The CDR3 DNA is TGCGCCAGCAGCTTGGGGACAGGGGATCACACAGATACGCAGTATTTT.